This TCR beta chain was documented in a study of blood T cell repertoires in COVID-19. About the study: Sources were T cells, B-cell-depleted T cells, or PBMCs; the material itself was cDNA or gDNA.

Per the original methods: Reference gene primers were amplified, and this amplification served to estimate nucleated cell counts. Only in-frame clones appear in the TCRdb table, and some are missing; sequencing was by immunoSEQ multiplex PCR. The V and J calls and clone size are taken from that table; D and trimming were inferred from the DNA. This sample has approximately 200,000 clones; 85% occur once, and the top ten carry under 20%. J lost 4 bases, V lost 0 bases, and 7 bases had no gene match. The CDR3 has 16 amino acids. The germline gives CDR1 GTSNPN, CDR2 SVGIG (reference sequence). What was sequenced was PBMCs or T cells enriched from blood (not recorded which). The receptor was isolated from a man aged 35 to 55 who had recovered from COVID-19. The rearrangement uses TRBV30 and TRBJ1-5, with 9 bases matching TRBD1. The CDR3 loop reads CAWSVPGTGKNQPQHF. DNA for the CDR3: TGTGCCTGGAGTGTACCCGGGACAGGGAAGAATCAGCCCCAGCATTTT.